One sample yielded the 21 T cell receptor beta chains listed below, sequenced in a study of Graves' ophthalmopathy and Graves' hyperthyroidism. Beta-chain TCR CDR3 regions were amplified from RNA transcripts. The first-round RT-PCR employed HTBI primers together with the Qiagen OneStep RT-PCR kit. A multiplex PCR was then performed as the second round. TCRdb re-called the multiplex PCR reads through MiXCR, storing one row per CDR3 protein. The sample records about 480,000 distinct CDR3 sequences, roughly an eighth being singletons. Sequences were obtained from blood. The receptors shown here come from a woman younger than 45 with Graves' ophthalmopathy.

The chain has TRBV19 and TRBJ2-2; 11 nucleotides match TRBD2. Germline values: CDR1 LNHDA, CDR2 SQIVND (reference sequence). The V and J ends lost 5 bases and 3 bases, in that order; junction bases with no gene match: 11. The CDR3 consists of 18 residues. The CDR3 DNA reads TGTGCCAGTAGTCCCTACCCTCGGACTAGCGGGTACACCGGGGAGCTGTTTTTT. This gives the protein CASSPYPRTSGYTGELFF.

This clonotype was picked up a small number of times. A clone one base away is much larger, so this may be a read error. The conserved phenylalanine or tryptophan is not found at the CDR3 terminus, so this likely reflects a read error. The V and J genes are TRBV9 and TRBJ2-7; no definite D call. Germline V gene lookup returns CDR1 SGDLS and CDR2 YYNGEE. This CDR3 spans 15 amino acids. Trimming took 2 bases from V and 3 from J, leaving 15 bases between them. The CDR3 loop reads CASSVGLQDLYEQYL. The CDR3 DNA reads TGTGCCAGCAGCGTGGGCCTTCAGGATCTCTACGAGCAGTACCTC.

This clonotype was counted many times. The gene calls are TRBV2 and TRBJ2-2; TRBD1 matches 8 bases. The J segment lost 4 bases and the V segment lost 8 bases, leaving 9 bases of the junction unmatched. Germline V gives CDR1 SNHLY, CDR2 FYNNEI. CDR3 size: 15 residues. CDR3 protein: CASGEGQGGTGELFF. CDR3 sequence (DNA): TGTGCCAGCGGAGAAGGACAGGGAGGCACCGGGGAGCTGTTTTTT.

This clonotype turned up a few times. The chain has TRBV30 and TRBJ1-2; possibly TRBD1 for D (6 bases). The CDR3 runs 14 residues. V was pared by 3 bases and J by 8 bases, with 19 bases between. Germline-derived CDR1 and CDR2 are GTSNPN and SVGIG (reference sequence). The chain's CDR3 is CAWRSFGRGEGYTF. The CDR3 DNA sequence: TGTGCCTGGAGGTCCTTCGGCAGGGGAGAAGGCTACACCTTC.

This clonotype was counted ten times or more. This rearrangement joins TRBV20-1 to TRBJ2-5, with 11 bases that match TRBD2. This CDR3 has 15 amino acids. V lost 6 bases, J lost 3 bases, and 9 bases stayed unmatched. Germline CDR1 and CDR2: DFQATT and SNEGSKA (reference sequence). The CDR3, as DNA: TGCAGTGCGCAACCCGGGACTAGCGGAGAAGAGACCCAGTACTTC. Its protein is CSAQPGTSGEETQYF.

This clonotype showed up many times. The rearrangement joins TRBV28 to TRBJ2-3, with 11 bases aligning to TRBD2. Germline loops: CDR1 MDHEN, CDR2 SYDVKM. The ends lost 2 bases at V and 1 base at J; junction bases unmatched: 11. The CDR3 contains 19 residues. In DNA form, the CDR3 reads TGTGCCAGCAGTTTAGGGGGGCTACTAGCGGGAGCGGGCACAGATACGCAGTATTTT. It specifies CASSLGGLLAGAGTDTQYF.

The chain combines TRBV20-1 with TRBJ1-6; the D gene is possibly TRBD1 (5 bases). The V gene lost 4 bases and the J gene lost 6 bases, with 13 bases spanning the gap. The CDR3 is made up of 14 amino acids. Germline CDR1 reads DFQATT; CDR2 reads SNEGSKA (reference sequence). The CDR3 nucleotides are TGCAGTGCTATTCCGGGAGGGGTTAATTCACCCCTCCACTTT. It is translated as CSAIPGGVNSPLHF.

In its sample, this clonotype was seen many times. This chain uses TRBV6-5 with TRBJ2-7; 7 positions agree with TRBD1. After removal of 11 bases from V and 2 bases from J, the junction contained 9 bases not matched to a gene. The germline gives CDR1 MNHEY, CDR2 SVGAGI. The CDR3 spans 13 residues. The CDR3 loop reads CAFEGAETYEQYF. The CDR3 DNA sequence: TGTGCCTTCGAGGGGGCGGAGACCTACGAGCAGTACTTC.

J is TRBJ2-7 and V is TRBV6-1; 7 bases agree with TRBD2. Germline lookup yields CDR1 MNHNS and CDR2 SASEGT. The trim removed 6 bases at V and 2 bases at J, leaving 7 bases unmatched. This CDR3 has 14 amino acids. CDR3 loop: CASRPLGGTYEQYF. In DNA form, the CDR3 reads TGTGCCAGCAGGCCCCTCGGGGGGACCTACGAGCAGTACTTC.

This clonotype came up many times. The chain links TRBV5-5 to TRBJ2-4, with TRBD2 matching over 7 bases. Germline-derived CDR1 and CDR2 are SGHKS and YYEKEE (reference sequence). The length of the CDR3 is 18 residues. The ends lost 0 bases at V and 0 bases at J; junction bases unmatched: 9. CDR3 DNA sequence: TGTGCCAGCAGCTTGGGGCTAGCGGTTAATATAGCCAAAAACATTCAGTACTTC. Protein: CASSLGLAVNIAKNIQYF. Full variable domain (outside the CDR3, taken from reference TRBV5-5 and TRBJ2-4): DAGVTQSPTHLIKTRGQQVTLRCSPISGHKSVSWYQQVLGQGPQFIFQYYEKEERGRGNFPDRFSARQFPNYSSELNVNALLLGDSALYLCASSLGLAVNIAKNIQYFGAGTRLSVL.

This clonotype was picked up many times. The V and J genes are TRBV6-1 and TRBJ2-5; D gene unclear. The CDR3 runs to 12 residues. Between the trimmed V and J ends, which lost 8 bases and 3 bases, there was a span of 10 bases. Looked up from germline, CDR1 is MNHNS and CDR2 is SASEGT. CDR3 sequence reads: CASRRTEETQYF. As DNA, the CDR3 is TGTGCCAGCCGAAGGACGGAAGAGACCCAGTACTTC.

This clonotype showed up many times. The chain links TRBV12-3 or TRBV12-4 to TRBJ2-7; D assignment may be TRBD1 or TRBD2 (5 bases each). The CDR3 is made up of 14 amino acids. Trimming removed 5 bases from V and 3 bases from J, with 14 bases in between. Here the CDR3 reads CASSAPGASYEQYF. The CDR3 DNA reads TGTGCCAGCAGTGCCCCCGGGGCGAGCTACGAGCAGTACTTC.

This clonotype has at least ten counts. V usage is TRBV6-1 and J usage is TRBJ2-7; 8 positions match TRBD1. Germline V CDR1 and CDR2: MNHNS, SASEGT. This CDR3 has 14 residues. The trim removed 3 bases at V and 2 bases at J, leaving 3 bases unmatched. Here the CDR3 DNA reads TGTGCCAGCAGTGATGAGGGACAGGCCTACGAGCAGTACTTC. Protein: CASSDEGQAYEQYF.

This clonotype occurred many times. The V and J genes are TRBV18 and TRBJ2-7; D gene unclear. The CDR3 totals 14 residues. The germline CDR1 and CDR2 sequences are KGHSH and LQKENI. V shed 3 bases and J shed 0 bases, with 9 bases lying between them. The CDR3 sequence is CASSPWGNSYEQYF. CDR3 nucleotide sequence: TGTGCCAGCTCACCCTGGGGTAACTCCTACGAGCAGTACTTC.

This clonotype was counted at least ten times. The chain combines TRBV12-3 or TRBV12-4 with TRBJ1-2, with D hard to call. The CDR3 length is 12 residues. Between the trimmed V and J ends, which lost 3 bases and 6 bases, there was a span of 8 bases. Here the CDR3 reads CASSFIHHGYTF. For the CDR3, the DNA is TGTGCCAGCAGTTTCATTCATCATGGCTACACCTTC.

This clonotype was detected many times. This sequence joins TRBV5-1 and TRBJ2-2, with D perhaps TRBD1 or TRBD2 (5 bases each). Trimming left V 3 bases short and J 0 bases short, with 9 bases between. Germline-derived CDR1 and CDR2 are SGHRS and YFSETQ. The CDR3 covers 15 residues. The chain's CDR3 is CASSSQGANTGELFF. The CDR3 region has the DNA TGCGCCAGCAGCTCGCAGGGAGCGAACACCGGGGAGCTGTTTTTT.

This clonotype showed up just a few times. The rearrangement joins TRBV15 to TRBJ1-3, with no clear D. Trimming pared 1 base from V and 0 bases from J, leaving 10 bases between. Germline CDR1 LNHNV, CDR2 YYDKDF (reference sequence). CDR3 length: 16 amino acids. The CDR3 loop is CATSRAPGYSGNTIYF. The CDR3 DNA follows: TGTGCCACCAGCAGAGCCCCCGGGTACTCTGGAAACACCATATATTTT.

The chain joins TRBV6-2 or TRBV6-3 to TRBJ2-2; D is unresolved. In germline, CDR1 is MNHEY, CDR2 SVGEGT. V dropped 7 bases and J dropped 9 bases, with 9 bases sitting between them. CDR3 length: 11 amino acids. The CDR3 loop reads CASICTWELFF. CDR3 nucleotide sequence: TGTGCCAGCATTTGTACCTGGGAGCTGTTTTTT.

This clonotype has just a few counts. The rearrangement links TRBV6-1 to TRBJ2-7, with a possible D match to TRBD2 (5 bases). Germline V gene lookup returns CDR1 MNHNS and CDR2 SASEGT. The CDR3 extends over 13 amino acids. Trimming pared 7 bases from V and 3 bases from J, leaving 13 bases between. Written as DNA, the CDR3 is TGTGCCAGCAAGGAGGAACAGATCTACGAGCAGTACTTC. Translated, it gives CASKEEQIYEQYF.

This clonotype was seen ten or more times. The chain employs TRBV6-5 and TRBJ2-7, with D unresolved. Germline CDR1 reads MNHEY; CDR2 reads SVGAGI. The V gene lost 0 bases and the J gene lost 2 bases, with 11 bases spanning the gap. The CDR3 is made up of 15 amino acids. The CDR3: CASSYSPVETYEQYF. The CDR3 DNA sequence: TGTGCCAGCAGTTACTCCCCCGTGGAAACCTACGAGCAGTACTTC.

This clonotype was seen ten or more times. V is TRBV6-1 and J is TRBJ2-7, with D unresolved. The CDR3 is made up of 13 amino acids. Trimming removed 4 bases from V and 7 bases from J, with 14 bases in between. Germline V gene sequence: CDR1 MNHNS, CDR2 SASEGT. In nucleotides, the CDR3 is TGTGCCAGCAGTGTGGAGAACCTTTGGGAGCAGTACTTC. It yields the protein CASSVENLWEQYF.